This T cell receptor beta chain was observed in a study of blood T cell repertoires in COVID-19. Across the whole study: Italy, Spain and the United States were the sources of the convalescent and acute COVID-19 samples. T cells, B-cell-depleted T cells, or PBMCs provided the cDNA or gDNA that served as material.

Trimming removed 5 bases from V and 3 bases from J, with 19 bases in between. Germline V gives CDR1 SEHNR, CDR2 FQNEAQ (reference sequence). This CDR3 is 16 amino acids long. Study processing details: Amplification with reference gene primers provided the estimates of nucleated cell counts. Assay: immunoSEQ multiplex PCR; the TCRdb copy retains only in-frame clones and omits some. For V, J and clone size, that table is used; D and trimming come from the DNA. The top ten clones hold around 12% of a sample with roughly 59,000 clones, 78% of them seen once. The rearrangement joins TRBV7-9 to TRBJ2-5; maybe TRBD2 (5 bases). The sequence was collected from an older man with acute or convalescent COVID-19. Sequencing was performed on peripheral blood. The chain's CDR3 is CASSPEGRPVEETQYF. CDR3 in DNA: TGTGCCAGCAGCCCCGAGGGCAGGCCTGTGGAAGAGACCCAGTACTTC. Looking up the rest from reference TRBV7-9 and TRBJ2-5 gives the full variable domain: DTGVSQNPRHKITKRGQNVTFRCDPISEHNRLYWYRQTLGQGPEFLTYFQNEAQLEKSRLLSDRFSAERPKGSFSTLEIQRTEQGDSAMYLCASSPEGRPVEETQYFGPGTRLLVL.